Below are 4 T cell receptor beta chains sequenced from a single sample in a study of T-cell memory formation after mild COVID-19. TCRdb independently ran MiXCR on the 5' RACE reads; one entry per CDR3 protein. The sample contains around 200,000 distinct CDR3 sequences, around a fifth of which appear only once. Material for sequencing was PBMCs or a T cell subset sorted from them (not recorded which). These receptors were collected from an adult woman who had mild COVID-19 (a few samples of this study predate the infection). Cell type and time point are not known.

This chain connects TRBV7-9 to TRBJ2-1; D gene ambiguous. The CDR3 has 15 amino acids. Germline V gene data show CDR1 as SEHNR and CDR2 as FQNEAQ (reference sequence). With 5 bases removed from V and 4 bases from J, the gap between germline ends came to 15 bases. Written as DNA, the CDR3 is TGTGCCAGCAGCCAAGCCAGGCATTTTTACAATGAGCAGTTCTTC. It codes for CASSQARHFYNEQFF.

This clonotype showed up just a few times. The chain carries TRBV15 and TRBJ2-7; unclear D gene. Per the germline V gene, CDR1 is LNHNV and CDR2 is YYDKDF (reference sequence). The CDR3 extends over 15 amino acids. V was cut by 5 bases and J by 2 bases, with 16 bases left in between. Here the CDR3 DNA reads TGTGCCACCAGCCCCCTCCCGGGCGGACCCTACGAGCAGTACTTC. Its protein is CATSPLPGGPYEQYF.

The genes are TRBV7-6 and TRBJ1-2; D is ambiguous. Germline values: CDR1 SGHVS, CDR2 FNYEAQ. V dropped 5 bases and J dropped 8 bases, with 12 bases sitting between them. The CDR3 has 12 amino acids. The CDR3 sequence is CASSPEGWGYTF. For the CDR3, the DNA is TGTGCCAGCAGCCCGGAAGGCTGGGGCTACACCTTC.

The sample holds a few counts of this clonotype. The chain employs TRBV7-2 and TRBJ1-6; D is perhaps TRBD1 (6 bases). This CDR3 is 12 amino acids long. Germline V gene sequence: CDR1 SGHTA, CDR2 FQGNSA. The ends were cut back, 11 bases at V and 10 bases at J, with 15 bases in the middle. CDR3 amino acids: CAGGAGDSPLHF. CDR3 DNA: TGTGCCGGCGGGGCAGGGGACTCACCCCTCCACTTT.